This record concerns one T cell receptor (beta chain) sequence. Its matching antigen is unknown. The data stem from a study of cytomegalovirus exposure and HLA in healthy donors. On the study more broadly: Genotyping showed approximately 81% of fewer than 500 donors falling in the Caucasian-associated ancestry cluster. Overall study results and limits: There were reportedly fewer N-insertions in an Asian-associated ancestry cluster than the roughly 700-donor mean, in a later analysis. A later analysis by the authors found several of the most significant clusters apparently linked to common viral pathogens.

Researchers ran the PCR with 60 Vbeta and 13 Jbeta primers. TCRdb keeps only in-frame clones here, not all; method: immunoSEQ multiplex PCR. The sample yields around 200,000 clones, around four fifths seen once. The sequenced material came from PBMCs. The TCR originated in a woman aged 18-35 years in good health and CMV-seronegative.

CDR3 sequence (DNA): TGTGCCAGCAGTTACCGTGGGCGAGACACTGAAGCTTTCTTT. It is translated as CASSYRGRDTEAFF. The chain combines TRBV6-5 with TRBJ1-1, with D unresolved. V dropped 2 bases and J dropped 3 bases, with 10 bases sitting between them. This CDR3 comprises 14 residues. Germline CDR1 and CDR2: MNHEY and SVGAGI.